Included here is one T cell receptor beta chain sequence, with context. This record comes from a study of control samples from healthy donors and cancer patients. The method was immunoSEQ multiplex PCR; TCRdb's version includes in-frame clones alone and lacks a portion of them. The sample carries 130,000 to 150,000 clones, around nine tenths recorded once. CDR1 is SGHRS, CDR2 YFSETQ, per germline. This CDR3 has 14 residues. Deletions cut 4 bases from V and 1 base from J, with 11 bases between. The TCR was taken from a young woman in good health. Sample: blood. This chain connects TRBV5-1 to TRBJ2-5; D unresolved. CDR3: CASSLGGGQETQYF. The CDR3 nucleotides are TGCGCCAGCAGCCTGGGCGGCGGCCAAGAGACCCAGTACTTC.